This TCR beta chain was sequenced in a study of control samples from healthy donors and cancer patients. The ends lost 6 bases at V and 4 bases at J; junction bases unmatched: 8. The CDR3 runs to 15 residues. Germline V lookup: CDR1 MNHEY, CDR2 SMNVEV (reference sequence). Assay: immunoSEQ multiplex PCR; the TCRdb copy retains only in-frame clones and omits some. This sample has more than 120,000 clones, with more than 90% found just once. Sequencing input: blood. The chain is built from TRBV27 and TRBJ1-2, with TRBD1 matching 10 bases. The receptor comes from a man younger than 40 in good health. The CDR3 DNA sequence: TGTGCCAGCAGCTACGGGACAGGGGTCGGCTATGGCTACACCTTC. Translated: CASSYGTGVGYGYTF.